The 8 T cell receptor beta chains presented below share a single source sample, sequenced in a study of blood T cell repertoires in COVID-19 (dated by TCRdb to 2020 to 2021). Library prep was done by the immunoSEQ multiplex PCR assay. TCRdb re-hosts the immuneACCESS table, in-frame sequences only. Its copies lack some clones; in the studies checked, an unresolved V gene accounts for under half of them, and the cause for the rest is not known. A total of about 170,000 clones appear in this sample, around 82% of them only once. The ten most abundant clones make up roughly 4% of the sample. Sequenced: PBMCs or T cells enriched from blood (not recorded which). Receptors originate from a woman in her forties or fifties in a cohort exposed to, infected with or recovered from COVID-19 (not recorded which).

This chain links TRBV5-1 with TRBJ2-5; 12 bases are a match to TRBD1. This CDR3 spans 16 amino acids. Germline CDR1 is SGHRS and CDR2 is YFSETQ. The trim removed 3 bases at V and 5 bases at J, leaving 8 bases unmatched. The CDR3 loop is CASSSTGTGGRETQYF. The CDR3 DNA follows: TGCGCCAGCAGCTCTACCGGGACAGGGGGCCGCGAGACCCAGTACTTC.

The chain combines TRBV4-1 with TRBJ1-1; D ambiguous. Germline V CDR1 and CDR2: MGHRA, YSYEKL. The CDR3 contains 15 residues. The V end was cut by 7 bases, the J end by 3 bases, with 18 bases between. The CDR3 bases are TGCGCCAGCATCCTCCATGTTGAGCAGGACACTGAAGCTTTCTTT. Encoded protein: CASILHVEQDTEAFF.

The chain couples TRBV15 to TRBJ1-6; the D gene is possibly TRBD1 (5 bases). Germline CDR1 is LNHNV and CDR2 is YYDKDF (reference sequence). With 0 bases removed from V and 7 bases from J, the gap between germline ends came to 16 bases. The CDR3 is made up of 17 amino acids. The CDR3 bases are TGTGCCACCAGCAGAGATCGAAAGGACACCCCAAATTCACCCCTCCACTTT. Translating gives CATSRDRKDTPNSPLHF.

The genes are TRBV10-1 and TRBJ2-7, with D tentatively TRBD1 (7 bases). CDR1 and CDR2 from the germline V gene are WNHNN and SYGVQD (reference sequence). The CDR3 spans 14 residues. The V end lost 1 base, the J end lost 3 bases, and 10 bases lay between the germline ends. The CDR3 loop is CASSEWQGGYEQYF. CDR3 bases: TGCGCCAGCAGTGAGTGGCAGGGGGGCTACGAGCAGTACTTC.

The J gene is TRBJ2-7, the V gene TRBV6-5; maybe TRBD2 (6 bases). Germline CDR1 is MNHEY and CDR2 is SVGAGI. Between the trimmed V and J ends, which lost 2 bases and 1 base, there was a span of 12 bases. This CDR3 is 15 amino acids long. CDR3 nucleotides: TGTGCCAGCAGTTACCGAGCGGGTCTATCCTACGAGCAGTACTTC. It translates to CASSYRAGLSYEQYF.

J is TRBJ2-1 and V is TRBV4-3; 10 bases fit TRBD2. CDR1 and CDR2 (germline): LGHNA, YSLEER. The CDR3 extends over 16 amino acids. With V trimmed by 0 bases and J by 7 bases, 6 bases remained unmatched. The CDR3 nucleotides are TGCGCCAGCAGCCAAGATATAGCGGGGGGCCAGAATGAGCAGTTCTTC. Translating it yields CASSQDIAGGQNEQFF.

J is TRBJ2-5 and V is TRBV19; 8 nucleotides agree with TRBD2. After removal of 6 bases from V and 7 bases from J, the junction contained 22 bases not matched to a gene. In germline, CDR1 is LNHDA, CDR2 SQIVND (reference sequence). The CDR3 has 18 amino acids. CDR3 residues: CASSTTGGSGASGGTQYF. DNA of the CDR3: TGTGCCAGTAGCACTACGGGGGGTAGCGGGGCTTCAGGTGGGACCCAGTACTTC.

The chain employs TRBV4-2 and TRBJ2-7, with 7 bases aligning to TRBD1. The germline V gene has CDR1 LGHNA and CDR2 YNFKEQ. This CDR3 is built from 16 residues. Trimming took 3 bases from V and 4 from J; bases not matched to a gene: 12. As DNA, the CDR3 is TGTGCCAGCAGCCAGGTATCAGGGGGAGACCAATACGAGCAGTACTTC. It yields the protein CASSQVSGGDQYEQYF.